This TCR beta chain was sequenced in a study of T cell responses to AZD1222 COVID-19 vaccine (dated by TCRdb to the early 2020s). Concerning the study at large: Because spike-specific TCR depth and breadth did not differ between the two schedules, AZD1222 recipients who got a second dose at roughly 4 weeks were pooled with those who got a second dose at roughly 12 weeks. A total of 230 to 250 trial participants underwent TCR sequencing, of whom roughly 210 had received two doses of AZD1222 and some 25 had received two doses of the MenACWY control vaccine. Enrollment into the trials was organized by age into subgroups of 18-55, 56-69 and 70-plus years, and those subgroups contained roughly 150, 30 and 60 TCR-sequenced participants, respectively.

Results the study describes overall, beyond this receptor: Epitopes outside the regions mutated in the B.1.351 and B.1.1.7 variants were reportedly recognized by nearly half of the unique spike-specific TCRs. Vaccine-associated CD4 TCRs spanned the whole spike protein, with dominant responses in regions 160-218 and 743-854. Participants were mostly white British and included more females than males, and it was suggested by the authors that clonal diversity may have been underestimated. Conclusions about previously exposed vaccinees are limited, since just five or six AZD1222 recipients were seropositive for SARS-CoV-2 at baseline. A significant rise in spike-specific TCR breadth and depth was observed after two AZD1222 doses relative to day 0 and relative to MenACWY recipients. No day 14 peak-response samples were available, so repertoires were characterized only after the peak T cell response. In the small 56-69-year group, the increase in depth fell short of significance, most likely because of low power.

What this sample's time point label stands for: baseline before first vaccination. The vaccinee samples were drawn from two UK trials, COV001 and COV002, one of which was a single-blind randomized controlled phase 2/3 trial testing AZD1222 (ChAdOx1 nCoV-19) in healthy adults. For TCRbeta chain sequencing, PBMC samples from trial participants were taken at day 0 and at day 28 after the second dose. The CDR3 sequence holds 12 residues, the cysteine and phenylalanine included. Kept here is only the CDR3 DNA, which spans 36 bases and is read in frame from base 1. CDR1 and CDR2 are drawn from the germline V gene (reference sequence): GTSNPN, SVGIG. Worth noting for this clone: Its antigen is unknown. The input lacks base qualities; no much larger clone sits a single base away.

The CDR3 regions of human TCRbeta chains were subjected to immunosequencing. On the authors' methods: TCRs in the repertoires were matched against a reference library of SARS-CoV-2-specific TCRs that had been generated with the MIRA antigen-specificity platform. Breadth was defined as the fraction of unique TCRs that were SARS-CoV-2-associated. Depth was defined as the fraction of total T cells that were SARS-CoV-2-associated. Using the MIRA data, every spike-specific TCR was mapped to the spike region that the TCR reacted to and assigned to either a CD4 or a CD8 class. Log10-transformed breadth and depth values were compared by one-way ANOVA with Sidak's multiple comparisons tests. Here the immuneACCESS table is served through TCRdb, limited to in-frame sequences with V and J called. Missing clones are a known gap in these copies; in checked studies unresolved V genes cover under half, and the rest lacks a known reason. Clonal size and the V and J genes are those of that table, whereas D and trimming came from the DNA. In all, the sample holds 75,000 to 100,000 clones, and around 90% of those were seen once. In total, the top ten clones hold 26% of the sample.

The chain was built from TRBV30 and TRBJ1-2; 6 matching bases give a weak D call of TRBD1. Material: peripheral blood, obtained on day 0 of AZD1222 vaccination. The origin of this receptor is an adult in good health. The CDR3 has the sequence CARRQENYGYTF. The nucleotide sequence reads as follows: TGTGCGCGCCGACAGGAGAACTATGGCTACACCTTC.